This TCR beta chain is from a study of primary melanoma T cells and metastatic recurrence. With respect to this clone: Its antigen is still unknown.

The V gene's germline CDR1 is MNHGY and CDR2 SAAAGT. J gave up 4 bases and V 10 bases, and 8 bases lay outside the gene matches. The CDR3 contains 14 residues. Measured with immunoSEQ multiplex PCR; TCRdb has only the in-frame clones, and not every one. The repertoire holds approximately 1,000 clones, with 80% to 85% as singletons. Study results and caveats: Combined with tumor thickness, T-cell fraction reportedly beat other histopathological additions.

This chain connects TRBV6-8 to TRBJ2-2; 8 positions match TRBD1. The receptor comes from a human donor with melanoma. Sequenced sample: melanoma tumor tissue. CDR3 residues: CAISGTGGTGELFF. CDR3 DNA sequence: TGTGCCATCAGCGGAACAGGGGGCACCGGGGAGCTGTTTTTT.